What follows are 7 T cell receptor beta chains derived from one specimen sequenced in a study of CD8+CD57+ T cells in acquired aplastic anemia. Genomic DNA served as template for TCR beta VDJ and CDR3 profiling. From the reads, TCRdb called clonotypes with MiXCR, one entry per CDR3 protein. The sample records fewer than 85,000 distinct CDR3 sequences, 70% being singletons. CD8+CD57+ cell expansion, shown by flow cytometry, had occurred in the patients selected for sequencing. The sample comprised sorted CD4+, CD8+, or CD8+CD57+ T cells (not recorded which) from PBMCs. Every receptor here comes from a human donor with aplastic anemia.

The chain is built from TRBV7-9 and TRBJ2-3, with D possibly TRBD2 on 7 matching bases. The CDR3 length is 12 residues. Germline CDR1 is SEHNR and CDR2 is FQNEAQ (reference sequence). The V end lost 6 bases, the J end lost 4 bases, and 8 bases lay between the germline ends. CDR3 in amino acids: CASRGGPDTQYF. The CDR3 DNA follows: TGTGCCAGCAGGGGGGGGCCAGATACGCAGTATTTT.

With regard to this clonotype: The germline gene is not matched at one end of the junction; a read error may be the cause. The V gene is TRBV2, the J gene TRBJ2-5; D may match TRBD1 or TRBD2 (5 bases each). CDR1 and CDR2 (germline): SNHLY, FYNNEI. The CDR3 runs 13 residues. CDR3 in DNA: TGTGCCAGCAGTGTGGCGGTAGGGGTACGAGGGGACTTC. Encoded protein: CASSVAVGVRGDF.

The chain has TRBV4-3 and TRBJ1-6, with 8 bases aligning to TRBD1. After removal of 2 bases from V and 5 bases from J, the junction contained 5 bases not matched to a gene. The CDR3 is made up of 16 amino acids. Germline lookup yields CDR1 LGHNA and CDR2 YSLEER. CDR3 sequence reads: CASSQWAGGDNSPLHF. The CDR3 nucleotides read TGCGCCAGCAGCCAATGGGCAGGGGGCGATAATTCACCCCTCCACTTT.

This clonotype was observed a single time. V usage is TRBV24-1 and J usage is TRBJ1-1; D remains unclear. Trimming removed 5 bases from V and 1 base from J, with 7 bases in between. The CDR3 covers 13 residues. Per germline, CDR1 KGHDR and CDR2 SFDVKD. The CDR3 DNA follows: TGTGCCACCAGTGGCAGGAGGAACACTGAAGCTTTCTTT. Its translation is CATSGRRNTEAFF.

This chain uses TRBV11-3 with TRBJ2-7; the D is unclear. The V end was cut by 6 bases, the J end by 4 bases, with 7 bases between. CDR3 length: 11 amino acids. Per the germline V gene, CDR1 is SGHNT and CDR2 is YENEEA. In DNA, the CDR3 is TGTGCCAGCAGTCCTCAATACGAGCAGTACTTC. It specifies CASSPQYEQYF.

V is TRBV10-3 and J is TRBJ1-3; a possible D gene is TRBD1 (5 bases). The CDR3 length is 15 residues. Between the trimmed V and J ends, which lost 6 bases and 1 base, there was a span of 13 bases. The V gene's germline CDR1 is ENHRY and CDR2 SYGVKD. As DNA, the CDR3 is TGTGCCATCAGGCAGGGTGGAGGATCTGGAAACACCATATATTTT. This sequence encodes CAIRQGGGSGNTIYF.

This rearrangement joins TRBV7-9 to TRBJ1-2; D remains ambiguous. Per the germline V gene, CDR1 is SEHNR and CDR2 is FQNEAQ (reference sequence). The CDR3 contains 13 residues. The ends were cut back, 5 bases at V and 4 bases at J, with 11 bases in the middle. Here the CDR3 reads CASSPLPTYGYTF. Written as DNA, the CDR3 is TGTGCCAGCAGCCCCCTGCCAACCTATGGCTACACCTTC.